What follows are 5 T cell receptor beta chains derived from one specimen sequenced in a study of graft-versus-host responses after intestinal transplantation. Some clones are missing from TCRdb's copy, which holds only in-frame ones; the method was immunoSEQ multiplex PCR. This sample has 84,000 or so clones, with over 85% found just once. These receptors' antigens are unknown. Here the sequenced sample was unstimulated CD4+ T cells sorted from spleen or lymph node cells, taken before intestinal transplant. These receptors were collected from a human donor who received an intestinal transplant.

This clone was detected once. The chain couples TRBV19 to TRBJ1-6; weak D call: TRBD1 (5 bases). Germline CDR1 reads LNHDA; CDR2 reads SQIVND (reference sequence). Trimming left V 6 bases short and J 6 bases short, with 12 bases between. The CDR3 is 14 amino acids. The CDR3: CASRARDGNSPLHF. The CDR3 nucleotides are TGTGCCAGTAGGGCCCGGGACGGTAATTCACCCCTCCACTTT.

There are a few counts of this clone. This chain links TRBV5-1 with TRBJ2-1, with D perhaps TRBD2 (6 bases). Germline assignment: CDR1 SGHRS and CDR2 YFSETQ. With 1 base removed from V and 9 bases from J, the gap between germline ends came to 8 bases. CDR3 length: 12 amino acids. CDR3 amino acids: CASSLLAAEQFF. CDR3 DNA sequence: TGCGCCAGCAGCTTGTTAGCGGCTGAGCAGTTCTTC.

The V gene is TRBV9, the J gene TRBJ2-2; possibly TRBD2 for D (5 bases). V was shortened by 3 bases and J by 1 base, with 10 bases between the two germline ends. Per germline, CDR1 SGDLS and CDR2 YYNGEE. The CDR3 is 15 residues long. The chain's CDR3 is CASSATMVNTGELFF. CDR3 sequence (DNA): TGTGCCAGCAGCGCGACTATGGTGAACACCGGGGAGCTGTTTTTT.

CDR3 sequence (DNA): TGTGCTAGTGGTTTGCCGGGGACAGGGAATGCCCCTATCTACAATGAGCAGTTCTTC. It translates to CASGLPGTGNAPIYNEQFF. The chain carries TRBV12-5 and TRBJ2-1, with 9 bases that match TRBD1. The germline gives CDR1 LGHNT, CDR2 FRNRAP. J was trimmed by 3 bases and V by 2 bases; bases with no gene match: 14. The CDR3 runs to 19 residues.

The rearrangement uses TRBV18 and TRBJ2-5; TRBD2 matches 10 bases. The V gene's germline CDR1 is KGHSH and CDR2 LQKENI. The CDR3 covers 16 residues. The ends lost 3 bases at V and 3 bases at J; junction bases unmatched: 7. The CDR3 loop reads CASSPLGSGGKETQYF. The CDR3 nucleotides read TGTGCCAGCTCACCCCTTGGTAGCGGGGGGAAAGAGACCCAGTACTTC.